The 26 T cell receptor beta chains reported below all come from one sample, sequenced in a study of human T cells and chemical hapten exposure. MiXCR, applied by TCRdb to the RACE reads, yields one record per CDR3 protein. The sample includes 75,000 to 90,000 distinct CDR3 sequences, 10% of them seen just once. This sample's time point: patch test 2, 6 weeks after DPC sensitization. Documented treatment: therapeutic diphenylcyclopropenone sensitization with weekly scalp DPC. The sequenced sample was whole blood, obtained in connection with sensitization to the hapten diphenylcyclopropenone (DPC). The receptors shown here come from a woman aged 50 to 65 with alopecia areata. Some clones in this sample may be carry-over from other donors' samples.

This clonotype was seen many times. The chain uses TRBV7-9 and TRBJ1-4, with D possibly matching TRBD1 (6 bases). Germline V gene sequence: CDR1 SEHNR, CDR2 FQNEAQ (reference sequence). This CDR3 is 14 amino acids long. Trimming left V 5 bases short and J 8 bases short, with 15 bases between. Here the CDR3 reads CASSADSFGEKLFF. The CDR3 coding sequence is TGTGCCAGCAGCGCGGACAGCTTTGGCGAAAAACTGTTTTTT. Full variable domain (remainder filled in from reference TRBV7-9 and TRBJ1-4): DTGVSQNPRHKITKRGQNVTFRCDPISEHNRLYWYRQTLGQGPEFLTYFQNEAQLEKSRLLSDRFSAERPKGSFSTLEIQRTEQGDSAMYLCASSADSFGEKLFFGSGTQLSVL.

The chain employs TRBV20-1 and TRBJ2-7; D call uncertain. The CDR3 runs to 13 residues. Germline CDR1 reads DFQATT; CDR2 reads SNEGSKA (reference sequence). The V end was cut by 6 bases, the J end by 0 bases, with 12 bases between. CDR3 in amino acids: CSAPDLSSYEQYF. The CDR3 DNA sequence: TGCAGTGCCCCGGACCTCAGCTCCTACGAGCAGTACTTC.

This clonotype was picked up a small number of times. The V call is TRBV19, the J call TRBJ1-4; D not certain. CDR3 length: 14 amino acids. Germline V gene sequence: CDR1 LNHDA, CDR2 SQIVND (reference sequence). V was clipped by 1 base and J by 7 bases, with 10 bases between them. CDR3 protein: CASSIGLGGEKLFF. The CDR3 DNA is TGTGCCAGTAGTATAGGACTCGGAGGTGAAAAACTGTTTTTT.

In this sample, this clonotype turned up many times. This chain connects TRBV27 to TRBJ2-3, with a weak D call TRBD2 (6 bases). With 8 bases removed from V and 5 bases from J, the gap between germline ends came to 20 bases. This CDR3 contains 15 residues. Germline values: CDR1 MNHEY, CDR2 SMNVEV (reference sequence). CDR3 sequence (DNA): TGTGCCAGCCTCCCTGCGGGACCCCGGGTAGATACGCAGTATTTT. It encodes CASLPAGPRVDTQYF.

This clonotype has at least ten counts. The chain combines TRBV28 with TRBJ2-2; D might be TRBD2 (6 bases). Looked up from germline, CDR1 is MDHEN and CDR2 is SYDVKM. V lost 3 bases, J lost 7 bases, and 21 bases lay in between. This CDR3 has 17 amino acids. CDR3 in DNA: TGTGCCAGCAGTTTGGGCTATAGCGGAAGTCATTTCGGGGAGCTGTTTTTT. It specifies CASSLGYSGSHFGELFF. Together with reference TRBV28 and TRBJ2-2, the CDR3 gives the full variable domain: DVKVTQSSRYLVKRTGEKVFLECVQDMDHENMFWYRQDPGLGLRLIYFSYDVKMKEKGDIPEGYSVSREKKERFSLILESASTNQTSMYLCASSLGYSGSHFGELFFGEGSRLTVL.

The chain recombines TRBV11-3 with TRBJ1-3, with D possibly matching TRBD1 (5 bases). This CDR3 spans 15 amino acids. Germline V CDR1 and CDR2: SGHNT, YENEEA. V lost 3 bases, J lost 3 bases, and 12 bases lay in between. CDR3 region: CASSFDGHLGNTIYF. In DNA form, the CDR3 reads TGTGCCAGCAGCTTTGACGGACACCTTGGAAACACCATATATTTT.

This clonotype was counted only a few times. The chain couples TRBV4-1 to TRBJ2-2; TRBD1 matches 10 bases. The CDR3 has 16 residues. In germline, CDR1 is MGHRA, CDR2 YSYEKL. V lost 1 base to trimming and J lost 6 bases; unmatched junction nucleotides: 5. CDR3 in DNA: TGCGCCAGCAGCCAAGTGGGACAGGGGCGCTCCGGGGAGCTGTTTTTT. Amino acids: CASSQVGQGRSGELFF.

This clonotype was detected ten times or more. V and J are TRBV28 and TRBJ2-7, with 7 bases aligning to TRBD1. There are 14 residues in the CDR3. V trimming: 5 bases; J trimming: 2 bases; junction bases outside the gene matches: 6. Germline loops: CDR1 MDHEN, CDR2 SYDVKM. CDR3 protein: CASSKTGPTYEQYF. DNA for the CDR3: TGTGCCAGCAGTAAGACAGGGCCCACCTACGAGCAGTACTTC.

Only a few counts were recorded for this clonotype. The rearrangement joins TRBV7-6 to TRBJ1-1; 8 bases map to TRBD1. This CDR3 comprises 12 residues. The trim removed 6 bases at V and 11 bases at J, leaving 8 bases unmatched. Germline V gene sequence: CDR1 SGHVS, CDR2 FNYEAQ. DNA of the CDR3: TGTGCCAGCAGTCAAGGGACAGGTGTGGCTTTCTTT. This encodes CASSQGTGVAFF.

The chain employs TRBV5-1 and TRBJ2-7, with D tentatively TRBD1 (6 bases). This CDR3 contains 15 residues. V was cut by 4 bases and J by 0 bases, with 14 bases left in between. Germline CDR1 reads SGHRS; CDR2 reads YFSETQ. The CDR3 spells CASSHVGASSYEQYF. CDR3 coding DNA: TGCGCCAGCAGCCACGTGGGGGCGAGCTCCTACGAGCAGTACTTC.

This chain connects TRBV6-5 to TRBJ1-2; possible D gene TRBD1, 5 bases. This CDR3 contains 15 residues. V lost 0 bases and J 4 bases, leaving 12 bases between the germline ends. Germline V CDR1 and CDR2: MNHEY, SVGAGI. CDR3 residues: CASSYSTQGSYGYTF. CDR3 nucleotides: TGTGCCAGCAGTTACTCAACCCAGGGCAGCTATGGCTACACCTTC.

This clonotype was observed a handful of times. The CDR3 bases are TGTGCCAGCAGCGGGGGGACAGGGTTTCAAGAGACCCAGTACTTC. It is translated as CASSGGTGFQETQYF. This rearrangement joins TRBV5-5 to TRBJ2-5, with 9 bases fitting TRBD1. Per the germline V gene, CDR1 is SGHKS and CDR2 is YYEKEE (reference sequence). This CDR3 is built from 15 residues. Germline trimming cut 4 bases from V and 2 bases from J; bases unmatched to any gene: 6.

This clonotype was recorded at least ten times. This chain links TRBV6-1 with TRBJ1-1, with 10 bases aligning to TRBD1. This CDR3 spans 16 amino acids. The V gene's germline CDR1 is MNHNS and CDR2 SASEGT. The trim removed 2 bases at V and 3 bases at J, leaving 6 bases unmatched. CDR3 in amino acids: CASSELTGGMDTEAFF. The DNA for the CDR3 is TGTGCCAGCAGTGAATTGACAGGGGGCATGGACACTGAAGCTTTCTTT.

This clonotype has ten or more counts. This chain connects TRBV4-3 to TRBJ1-6; D gene ambiguous. CDR1 is LGHNA, CDR2 YSLEER, per germline. The CDR3 sequence is 17 residues long. Deletions cut 1 base from V and 8 bases from J, with 18 bases between. Here the CDR3 reads CASSQAAWGFGDSPLHF. The CDR3 region has the DNA TGCGCCAGCAGCCAAGCGGCGTGGGGTTTCGGTGATTCACCCCTCCACTTT.

The chain recombines TRBV7-8 with TRBJ2-1, with D unclear. V lost 1 base, J lost 2 bases, and 9 bases lay in between. Germline loops: CDR1 SGHVS, CDR2 FQNEAQ. This CDR3 is built from 15 residues. The DNA for the CDR3 is TGTGCCAGCAGCTTAGACTCCTCCCCCTACAATGAGCAGTTCTTC. Translating gives CASSLDSSPYNEQFF. The entire variable domain, with the rest obtained from reference TRBV7-8 and TRBJ2-1, is as follows: GAGVSQSPRYKVAKRGQDVALRCDPISGHVSLFWYQQALGQGPEFLTYFQNEAQLDKSGLPSDRFFAERPEGSVSTLKIQRTQQEDSAVYLCASSLDSSPYNEQFFGPGTRLTVL.

This clonotype was counted at least ten times. This rearrangement joins TRBV20-1 to TRBJ1-6; 7 bases agree with TRBD1. CDR3 size: 16 residues. Germline V gives CDR1 DFQATT, CDR2 SNEGSKA (reference sequence). With 0 bases clipped from V and 4 bases from J, the junction kept 6 bases outside the gene matches. The DNA of the CDR3 is TGCAGTGCTAGAGATCTTCAGGGACAGTATAATTCACCCCTCCACTTT. It specifies CSARDLQGQYNSPLHF.

The chain recombines TRBV28 with TRBJ2-7; TRBD1 matches at 10 bases. The CDR3 runs 13 residues. CDR1 is MDHEN and CDR2 is SYDVKM in the germline V gene. The CDR3 sequence is CASSETPGQGFSV. The CDR3 DNA follows: TGTGCCAGCAGTGAAACACCGGGACAGGGGTTTTCGGTC.

This clonotype was seen repeatedly, ten times or more. CDR3 protein: CASRMGTQYF. In DNA form, the CDR3 reads TGTGCCAGCCGAATGGGGACCCAGTACTTC. The chain employs TRBV28 and TRBJ2-5; D remains unclear. CDR1 MDHEN and CDR2 SYDVKM come from the germline V gene. V was pared by 8 bases and J by 7 bases, with 8 bases between. The CDR3 spans 10 residues. Full variable domain (outside the CDR3, taken from reference TRBV28 and TRBJ2-5): DVKVTQSSRYLVKRTGEKVFLECVQDMDHENMFWYRQDPGLGLRLIYFSYDVKMKEKGDIPEGYSVSREKKERFSLILESASTNQTSMYLCASRMGTQYFGPGTRLLVL.

This clonotype was observed a few times. The chain uses TRBV4-2 and TRBJ1-3; TRBD1 matches at 8 bases. CDR1 and CDR2 (germline): LGHNA, YNFKEQ. The CDR3 runs 16 residues. V shed 4 bases, J shed 3 bases, and the junction held 8 bases outside the gene matches. CDR3 coding DNA: TGTGCCAGCAGCCCGACAGGGGTGGGTGATGGAAACACCATATATTTT. Protein product: CASSPTGVGDGNTIYF.

This clonotype was detected many times. The chain employs TRBV7-9 and TRBJ2-5, with D perhaps TRBD2 (5 bases). Between the trimmed V and J ends, which lost 0 bases and 4 bases, there was a span of 12 bases. The CDR3 extends over 15 amino acids. Per germline, CDR1 SEHNR and CDR2 FQNEAQ (reference sequence). The CDR3 DNA sequence: TGTGCCAGCAGCTTAGCGGGAGCGGCTTCAGAGACCCAGTACTTC. It codes for CASSLAGAASETQYF.

Worth noting for this clonotype: It may be a read error: a sequence one base away is much more abundant. CDR3 sequence reads: CVSSTRVGTDTQYF. The DNA of the CDR3 is TGTGTCAGTAGTACCAGGGTAGGAACAGATACGCAGTATTTT. V gene TRBV19 combines with J gene TRBJ2-3; D possibly corresponds to TRBD1 (5 bases). The CDR3 spans 14 residues. Germline lookup yields CDR1 LNHDA and CDR2 SQIVND (reference sequence).

This clonotype was seen more than once but under ten times. A much larger clone differs by one base, so this may be a read error. The rearrangement uses TRBV28 and TRBJ2-2; D remains unclear. V lost 6 bases and J 1 base, leaving 3 bases between the germline ends. CDR3 size: 12 residues. Germline CDR1 MDHEN, CDR2 SYDVKM. CDR3 DNA: TGTGCCAGCAGCCAGAACACCGGGGAGCTGTTTTTT. Translated, it gives CASSQNTGELFF.

The CDR3 here is CASSLLAGEGSEQFF. The DNA of the CDR3 is TGTGCCAGCAGCCTACTAGCGGGAGAAGGGAGTGAGCAGTTCTTC. The V and J genes are TRBV7-9 and TRBJ2-1; 11 bases agree with TRBD2. This CDR3 contains 15 residues. V trimming: 5 bases; J trimming: 9 bases; junction bases outside the gene matches: 9. Germline assignment: CDR1 SEHNR and CDR2 FQNEAQ (reference sequence).

This clonotype was counted a few times. V and J are TRBV29-1 and TRBJ1-3; no definite D call. The ends were cut back, 5 bases at V and 4 bases at J, with 9 bases in the middle. This CDR3 region has 12 residues. CDR1 and CDR2 (germline): SQVTM, ANQGSEA. The CDR3 DNA sequence: TGCAGCGTTCTATCGACGGGAAACACCATATATTTT. Its translation is CSVLSTGNTIYF.

This clonotype was picked up many times. This chain joins TRBV6-5 and TRBJ2-1; the match to TRBD2 covers 11 bases. The CDR3 is 19 amino acids. Germline V lookup: CDR1 MNHEY, CDR2 SVGAGI. The V and J ends lost 0 bases and 8 bases, in that order; junction bases with no gene match: 15. This chain's CDR3 is CASSYSIRVAGGGWDEQFF. The CDR3 DNA reads TGTGCCAGCAGTTACTCGATACGTGTAGCGGGAGGGGGTTGGGATGAGCAGTTCTTC.

The rearrangement joins TRBV29-1 to TRBJ2-6; D unresolved. The CDR3 totals 13 residues. The V gene's germline CDR1 is SQVTM and CDR2 ANQGSEA. The ends were cut back, 3 bases at V and 0 bases at J, with 3 bases in the middle. The CDR3 reads CSVDGSGANVLTF. In DNA, the CDR3 is TGCAGCGTTGATGGCTCTGGGGCCAACGTCCTGACTTTC.